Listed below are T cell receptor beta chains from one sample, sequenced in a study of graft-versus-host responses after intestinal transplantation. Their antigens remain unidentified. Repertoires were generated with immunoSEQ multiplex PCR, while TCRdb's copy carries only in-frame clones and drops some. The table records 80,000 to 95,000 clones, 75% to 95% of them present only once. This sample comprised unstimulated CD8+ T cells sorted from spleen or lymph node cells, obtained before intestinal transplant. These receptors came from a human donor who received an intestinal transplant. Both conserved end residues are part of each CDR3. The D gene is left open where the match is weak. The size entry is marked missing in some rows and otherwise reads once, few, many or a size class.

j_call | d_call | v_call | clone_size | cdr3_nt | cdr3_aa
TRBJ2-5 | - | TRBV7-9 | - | TGTGCCAGCAGCCACACCGGGAAACAAGAGACCCAGTACTTC | CASSHTGKQETQYF
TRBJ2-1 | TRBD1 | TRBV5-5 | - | TGTGCCAGCAGACAGAGGACAGGGTCCTACAATGAGCAGTTCTTC | CASRQRTGSYNEQFF
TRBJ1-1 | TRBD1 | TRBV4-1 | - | TGCGCCAGCAGCCAAGAGGGCCCCGGACAGGGGATTGGTGAAGCTTTCTTT | CASSQEGPGQGIGEAFF
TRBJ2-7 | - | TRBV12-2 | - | TGTGCAAGTCGCTTAGTAGGAGGGGCCCAGAGCTCCTACGAGCAGTACTTC | CASRLVGGAQSSYEQYF
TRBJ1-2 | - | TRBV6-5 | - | TGTGCCAGCACACCTGGGGGGGGCTATGGCTACACCTTC | CASTPGGGYGYTF
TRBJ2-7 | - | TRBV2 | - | TGTGCCAGCAGCGGGGACTACGAGCAGTACTTC | CASSGDYEQYF
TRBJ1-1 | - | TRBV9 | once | TGTGCCAGCGGAGGGTTCGGGACTCCGAACACTGAAGCTTTCTTT | CASGGFGTPNTEAFF
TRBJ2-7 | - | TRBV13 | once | TGTGCCAGCAGCTTACAGAGCTCCTACGAGCAGTACTTC | CASSLQSSYEQYF
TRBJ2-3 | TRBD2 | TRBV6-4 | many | TGTGCCAGCAGTAGCGGGGAGACAGATACGCAGTATTTT | CASSSGETDTQYF
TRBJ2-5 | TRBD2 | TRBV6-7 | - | TGTGCCAGCAGTTACCCACCCCGTAGCGGGGGGCAAGAGACCCAGTACTTC | CASSYPPRSGGQETQYF
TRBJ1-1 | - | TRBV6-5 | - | TGTGCCAGCAGTTACTACGGGGGGGTATTGAACACTGAAGCTTTCTTT | CASSYYGGVLNTEAFF
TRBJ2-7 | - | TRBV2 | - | TGTGCCAGCCAAAGGGGTTGGAAGGCCTACGAGCAGTACTTC | CASQRGWKAYEQYF
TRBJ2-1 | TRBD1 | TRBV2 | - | TGTGCCAGCAGTGTCTTTTCATCGGGACAGGGTTACAATGAGCAGTTCTTC | CASSVFSSGQGYNEQFF
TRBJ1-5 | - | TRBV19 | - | TGTGCCAGTAGTATAGATCACACATATAGCAATCAGCCCCAGCATTTT | CASSIDHTYSNQPQHF
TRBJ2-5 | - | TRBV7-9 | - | TGTGCCAGCAGCTTCCAGGAGACCCAGTACTTC | CASSFQETQYF
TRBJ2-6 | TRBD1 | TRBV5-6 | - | TGTGCCAGCAGCTCCCAGGGGGCTGGGGCCAACGTCCTGACTTTC | CASSSQGAGANVLTF
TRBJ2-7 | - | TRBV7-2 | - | TGTGCCAGCAGCTCCAACCCTCCCGAGCAGTACTTC | CASSSNPPEQYF
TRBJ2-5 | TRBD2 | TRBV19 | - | TGTGCCAGTAGTATAGGGGCGTGGACTAGCGGGGATTTGTACCAAGAGACCCAGTACTTC | CASSIGAWTSGDLYQETQYF
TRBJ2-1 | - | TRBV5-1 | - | TGCGCCAGCAGCTTCATTAATCGGGACCGACAGGATGACAGGCCAAGGGAGCAGTTCTTC | CASSFINRDRQDDRPREQFF
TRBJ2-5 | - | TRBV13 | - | TGTGCCAGCAGCTTAGAGAGGGAGGACGGGTTTGCCCAGTACTTC | CASSLEREDGFAQYF
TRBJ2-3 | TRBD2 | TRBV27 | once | TGTGCCAGCAGGACCTATAGCGGGAGCACAGATACGCAGTATTTT | CASRTYSGSTDTQYF
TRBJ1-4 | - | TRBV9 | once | TGTGCCAGCACCCCGGGAGGAGGAACAACTAATGAAAAACTGTTTTTT | CASTPGGGTTNEKLFF
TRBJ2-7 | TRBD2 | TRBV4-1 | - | TGCGCCAGCAGCCAAGCCATGGTTAGCGGGAGTTTATACGAGCAGTACTTC | CASSQAMVSGSLYEQYF
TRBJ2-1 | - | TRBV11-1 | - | TGTGCCAGCAGTATCCGAGGAGGGGGAGGGCAGTTCTTC | CASSIRGGGGQFF
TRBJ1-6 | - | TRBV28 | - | TGTGCCAGCAGTTTTTTTGATTCACCCCTCCACTTT | CASSFFDSPLHF
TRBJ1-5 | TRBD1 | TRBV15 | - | TGTGCCACCAGCAGAAGGGACAGCCGCAATCAGCCCCAGCATTTT | CATSRRDSRNQPQHF
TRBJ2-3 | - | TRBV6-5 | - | TGTGCCAGCAGTTCCCCATCACTAGAGCTCACAGATACGCAGTATTTT | CASSSPSLELTDTQYF
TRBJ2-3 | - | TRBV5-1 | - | TGCGCCAGCAGCTTGGTATCTGGCACAGATACGCAGTATTTT | CASSLVSGTDTQYF
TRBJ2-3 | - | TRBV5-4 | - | TGTGCCAGCAGCTTAAGGGCCTCAGCCGACACAGATACGCAGTATTTT | CASSLRASADTDTQYF
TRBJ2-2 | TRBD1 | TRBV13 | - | TGTGCCAGCAGCCCCGGACAGGGGTGGAACACCGGGGAGCTGTTTTTT | CASSPGQGWNTGELFF
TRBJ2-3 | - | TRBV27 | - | TGTGCCAGCAGTTTTTCAACGACAGATACGCAGTATTTT | CASSFSTTDTQYF
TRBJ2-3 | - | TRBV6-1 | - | TGTGCCAGCAGTGAAATCCCATACGGGGCGGAAATATCAGATACGCAGTATTTT | CASSEIPYGAEISDTQYF
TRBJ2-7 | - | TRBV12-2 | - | TGTGCAAGTCGCTCAGGGGACCACTACGAGCAGTACTTC | CASRSGDHYEQYF
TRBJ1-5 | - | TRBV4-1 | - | TGCGCCAGCAGCCAAGACGTTAGCAATCAGCCCCAGCATTTT | CASSQDVSNQPQHF
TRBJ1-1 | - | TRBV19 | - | TGTGCCAGTAGTATTTCGTTCGCTAGGGCAGGGCTAAAGAACACTGAAGCTTTCTTT | CASSISFARAGLKNTEAFF
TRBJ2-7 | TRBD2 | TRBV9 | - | TGTGCCAGCAGCGTAAATAGCGGGAGTGGCGAGCAGTACTTC | CASSVNSGSGEQYF
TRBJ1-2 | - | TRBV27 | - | TGTGCCAGCAGATCTCCCTATGGCTACACCTTC | CASRSPYGYTF
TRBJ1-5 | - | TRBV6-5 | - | TGTGCCAGCAGTTACTCGGGATCTGGCAATCAGCCCCAGCATTTT | CASSYSGSGNQPQHF
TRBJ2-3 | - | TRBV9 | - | TGTGCCAGCAGCTCTCAAGGGGCCCGCACAGATACGCAGTATTTT | CASSSQGARTDTQYF
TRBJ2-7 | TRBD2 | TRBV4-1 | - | TGCGCCAGCAGCCAAGCCGGACTAGCGGGAGACGAGCAGTACTTC | CASSQAGLAGDEQYF
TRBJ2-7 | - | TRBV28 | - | TGTGCCAGCAGTTTCCGGCGAGAGCAGTTGGGGTACGAGCAGTACTTC | CASSFRREQLGYEQYF
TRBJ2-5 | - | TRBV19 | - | TGTGCCAGTACCCGAACCACCCAATTCCTCCAAGAGACCCAGTACTTC | CASTRTTQFLQETQYF
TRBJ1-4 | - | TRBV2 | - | TGTGCCAGCAGTGAAGCAATATGGACAGAAAAGGGTGAAAAACTGTTTTTT | CASSEAIWTEKGEKLFF
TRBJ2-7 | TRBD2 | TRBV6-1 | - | TGTGCCAGCAGTCCACGGGACTACTCCTACGAGCAGTACTTC | CASSPRDYSYEQYF
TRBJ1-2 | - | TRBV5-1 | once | TGCGCCAGCAGCCCAATTGGGAGGCAAGCTAACTATGGCTACACCTTC | CASSPIGRQANYGYTF
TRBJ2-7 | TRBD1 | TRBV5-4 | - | TGTGCCAGCAGCTTGGGGGACAGCTACTCCTACGAGCAGTACTTC | CASSLGDSYSYEQYF
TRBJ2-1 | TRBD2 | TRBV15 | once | TGTGCCACCAGCAACGAGCGGGGGGCCTACAATGAGCAGTTCTTC | CATSNERGAYNEQFF
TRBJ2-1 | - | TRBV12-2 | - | TGTGCAAGTCGCTTAATAACAGGGCGTGAGGATGAGCAGTTCTTC | CASRLITGREDEQFF
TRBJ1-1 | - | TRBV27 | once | TGTGCCAGCAGTTTATTAGGGGCCGGGAACACTGAAGCTTTCTTT | CASSLLGAGNTEAFF
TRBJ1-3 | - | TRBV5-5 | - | TGTGCCAGCAGCTTCGAGGGGATTAGCTCTGGAAACACCATATATTTT | CASSFEGISSGNTIYF
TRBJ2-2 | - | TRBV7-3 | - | TGTGCCAGCAGCTTACAAGGTTCCACCGGGGAGCTGTTTTTT | CASSLQGSTGELFF
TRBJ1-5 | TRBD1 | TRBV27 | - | TGTGCCAGCAGTGGAGGGGGCGATCAGCCCCAGCATTTT | CASSGGGDQPQHF
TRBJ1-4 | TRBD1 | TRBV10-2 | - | TGCGCCAGCAAGCCAGACAGGGGGCTCATTTATCCGACTAATGAAAAACTGTTTTTT | CASKPDRGLIYPTNEKLFF
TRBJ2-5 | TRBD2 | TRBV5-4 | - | TGTGCCAGCAGCCACCAACTAGCGGCCCTCCAAGAGACCCAGTACTTC | CASSHQLAALQETQYF
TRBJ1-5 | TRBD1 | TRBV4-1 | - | TGCGCCAGCAGCCGCTACAGGGGGCTCCAGCCCCAGCATTTT | CASSRYRGLQPQHF